The present T cell receptor beta chain was sequenced within a study of T cells after yellow fever vaccination. Germline assignment: CDR1 SGHTA and CDR2 FQGNSA. The CDR3 loop spans 15 amino acids. The V end was cut by 5 bases, the J end by 2 bases, with 15 bases between. A single record per CDR3 protein comes from TCRdb applying MiXCR to the 5' RACE reads. The data show 250,000 to 350,000 distinct CDR3 sequences, with 6.8% seen just once and 18% held by the top ten. This clonotype showed up many times. The specimen comprised PBMCs, sampled about 41 days after the first yellow fever vaccination. The receptor's source is a man aged 18 to 35 who received the YFV17D yellow fever vaccine. V usage is TRBV7-2 and J usage is TRBJ1-2, with D maybe TRBD1 (6 bases). This chain's CDR3 is CASSLSGGANYGYTF. As DNA, the CDR3 is TGTGCCAGCAGCCTAAGTGGGGGGGCAAACTATGGCTACACCTTC.